Below are 8 T cell receptor beta chains sequenced from a single sample in a study of T cells after yellow fever vaccination. TCRdb re-analysed the 5' RACE reads in MiXCR, keeping a single row per CDR3 protein. The sample includes about 400,000 distinct CDR3 sequences, more than 5.5% of them seen just once. Sequencing was performed on PBMCs, taken 5 days after the yellow fever booster vaccination. All receptors derive from a man aged 25 to 40 who received the YFV17D yellow fever vaccine.

This clonotype was seen repeatedly, ten times or more. This chain connects TRBV20-1 to TRBJ2-7; 9 bases map to TRBD1. The junction had 11 bases not matched to a gene; V was cut back by 4 bases and J by 7 bases. Germline V gives CDR1 DFQATT, CDR2 SNEGSKA (reference sequence). The CDR3 covers 14 residues. DNA of the CDR3: TGCAGTGCTACACAACCCGGGACAGGGAATGAGCAGTACTTC. Encoded protein: CSATQPGTGNEQYF.

In this sample, this clonotype turned up many times. V gene TRBV7-2 combines with J gene TRBJ2-7; 15 nucleotides line up with TRBD2. V shed 8 bases, J shed 4 bases, and the junction held 3 bases outside the gene matches. Germline-derived CDR1 and CDR2 are SGHTA and FQGNSA. The CDR3 loop spans 14 amino acids. The CDR3 sequence is CASCGTSGRYEQYF. CDR3 sequence (DNA): TGTGCCAGCTGTGGGACTAGCGGGAGGTACGAGCAGTACTTC.

The CDR3 here is CSARSGPSYEQYF. DNA of the CDR3: TGCAGTGCTCGGAGCGGGCCCTCCTACGAGCAGTACTTC. The chain links TRBV20-1 to TRBJ2-7; TRBD2 is a possible D gene (6 bases). There are 13 residues in the CDR3. Germline CDR1 DFQATT, CDR2 SNEGSKA (reference sequence). V shed 5 bases and J shed 0 bases, with 11 bases lying between them.

Many counts were recorded for this clonotype. The chain combines TRBV20-1 with TRBJ2-7; no definite D call. The CDR3 sequence is 12 residues long. Germline V gives CDR1 DFQATT, CDR2 SNEGSKA (reference sequence). V gave up 7 bases and J gave up 4 bases, with 14 bases separating them. CDR3 bases: TGCAGTGTTCCAAGCAACCATTACGAGCAGTACTTC. This codes for CSVPSNHYEQYF.

This clonotype came up a few times. In nucleotides, the CDR3 is TGTGCCATCCAAGTGGGGGCACTGTACAATGAGCAGTTCTTC. Its translation is CAIQVGALYNEQFF. V is TRBV6-2 or TRBV6-3 and J is TRBJ2-1; a weak D match, TRBD1 (6 bases). The CDR3 spans 14 residues. The ends were cut back, 10 bases at V and 4 bases at J, with 17 bases in the middle. The germline CDR1 and CDR2 sequences are MNHEY and SVGEGT.

This chain links TRBV7-9 with TRBJ1-4; TRBD1 aligns across 10 bases. Germline CDR1 reads SEHNR; CDR2 reads FQNEAQ (reference sequence). CDR3 length: 15 residues. V was clipped by 5 bases and J by 8 bases; unmatched bases: 8. The CDR3 reads CASSLRDRGKEKLFF. CDR3 in DNA: TGTGCCAGCAGCCTCCGGGACAGGGGAAAGGAAAAACTGTTTTTT.

This clonotype was seen a handful of times. The V and J genes are TRBV29-1 and TRBJ2-5; D possibly corresponds to TRBD1 (5 bases). V lost 5 bases and J lost 0, with 19 bases in between. The CDR3 extends over 16 amino acids. Germline CDR1 and CDR2: SQVTM and ANQGSEA. The DNA for the CDR3 is TGCAGCGTTTCGATCCTCCGCCGACAGTACCAAGAGACCCAGTACTTC. It codes for CSVSILRRQYQETQYF. The full variable domain, its missing parts supplied by reference TRBV29-1 and TRBJ2-5, is SAVISQKPSRDICQRGTSLTIQCQVDSQVTMMFWYRQQPGQSLTLIATANQGSEATYESGFVIDKFPISRPNLTFSTLTVSNMSPEDSSIYLCSVSILRRQYQETQYFGPGTRLLVL.

This clonotype has just a few counts. The V call is TRBV18, the J call TRBJ2-1; TRBD1 is a possible D gene (6 bases). Looked up from germline, CDR1 is KGHSH and CDR2 is LQKENI. The germline V and J ends were trimmed by 0 bases and 7 bases, with 16 bases remaining between them. The CDR3 is 16 residues long. CDR3 region: CASSPPSTGQMNEQFF. The DNA for the CDR3 is TGTGCCAGCTCACCACCTAGTACAGGGCAAATGAATGAGCAGTTCTTC.